The next 27 T cell receptor beta chains were all read from a single sample in a study of T cells in tuberculosis. Thawed, overnight-rested PBMC were stained with GMM-loaded CD1B tetramer, viability dye and anti-CD3, then sorted. The CD1B tetramers carried C32 glucose monomycolate purified from Rhodococcus equi. Repertoires were generated with immunoSEQ multiplex PCR, while TCRdb's copy carries only in-frame clones and drops some. This sample yields 50,000 or so clones, of which roughly 87% are seen a single time; around a fifth belongs to the top ten. Sequenced: CD1b-GMM tetramer-negative cells sorted from PBMCs. The receptors were gathered from an adult woman with latent tuberculosis.

The count of this clone is one. A read error may account for a junction end that differs from germline. The rearrangement uses TRBV6-5 and TRBJ2-7, with 8 positions matching TRBD1. The CDR3 consists of 12 residues. Germline V gives CDR1 MNHEY, CDR2 SVGAGI. The CDR3 DNA sequence: TGTGCCAGCAGTTCTATCGGACAGGGCGAGGAGTTC. Encoded protein: CASSSIGQGEEF.

The chain uses TRBV7-2 and TRBJ1-2; TRBD1 is a possible D gene (5 bases). The ends were cut back, 3 bases at V and 4 bases at J, with 15 bases in the middle. The CDR3 is 15 amino acids. Germline CDR1 SGHTA, CDR2 FQGNSA. CDR3: CASSFPSSGFYGYTF. The CDR3 DNA is TGTGCCAGCAGCTTCCCAAGTTCAGGGTTCTATGGCTACACCTTC.

The gene calls are TRBV7-9 and TRBJ1-1, with TRBD1 identical over 11 bases. The germline gives CDR1 SEHNR, CDR2 FQNEAQ (reference sequence). V trimming: 4 bases; J trimming: 4 bases; junction bases outside the gene matches: 8. This CDR3 contains 16 residues. In DNA, the CDR3 is TGTGCCAGCAGCTCACTGGACAGGGGGCTAGGCACTGAAGCTTTCTTT. Translated: CASSSLDRGLGTEAFF.

The rearrangement links TRBV6-1 to TRBJ2-3, with a tentative D call TRBD2 (5 bases). Trimming took off 8 bases at V and 0 bases at J, with 12 bases between the two ends. The CDR3 is made up of 14 amino acids. Germline CDR1 and CDR2: MNHNS and SASEGT. The CDR3 reads CASFGIRSTDTQYF. Here the CDR3 DNA reads TGTGCCAGCTTCGGGATAAGAAGCACAGATACGCAGTATTTT.

This chain uses TRBV19 with TRBJ2-7, with 8 positions matching TRBD1. This CDR3 contains 15 residues. Trimming removed 1 base from V and 4 bases from J; junction bases left unmatched: 6. Per the germline V gene, CDR1 is LNHDA and CDR2 is SQIVND (reference sequence). The CDR3 reads CASSIGTGLRYEQYF. The CDR3 DNA reads as TGTGCCAGTAGTATAGGGACAGGGTTGAGGTACGAGCAGTACTTC.

V gene TRBV7-8 combines with J gene TRBJ1-1, with D unclear. V was pared by 6 bases and J by 4 bases, with 18 bases between. This CDR3 contains 15 residues. Germline V gene data show CDR1 as SGHVS and CDR2 as FQNEAQ. CDR3 nucleotide sequence: TGTGCCAGCAGTCCGTTAAGTTTGGGGAGCACTGAAGCTTTCTTT. It codes for CASSPLSLGSTEAFF.

The chain recombines TRBV4-2 with TRBJ2-7, with 8 bases lining up with TRBD2. Germline V gene data show CDR1 as LGHNA and CDR2 as YNFKEQ. V lost 0 bases, J lost 2 bases, and 3 bases stayed unmatched. The CDR3 totals 15 residues. CDR3 amino acids: CASSQERGGTYEQYF. The CDR3 DNA reads TGTGCCAGCAGCCAAGAACGGGGGGGAACCTACGAGCAGTACTTC.

The genes are TRBV5-4 and TRBJ2-7; D remains unclear. The V gene lost 4 bases and the J gene lost 0 bases, with 5 bases spanning the gap. Germline CDR1 and CDR2: SGHNT and YYREEE (reference sequence). This CDR3 comprises 12 residues. CDR3 region: CASSVNSYEQYF. CDR3 nucleotides: TGTGCCAGCAGCGTTAACTCCTACGAGCAGTACTTC.

This rearrangement joins TRBV30 to TRBJ2-5; no firm D call. Trimming cost V 1 base and J 5 bases, with 8 bases left between them. CDR3 length equals 12 residues. Germline assignment: CDR1 GTSNPN and CDR2 SVGIG (reference sequence). The DNA of the CDR3 is TGTGCCTGGAGTGGACTCCGGGAGACCCAGTACTTC. Its translation: CAWSGLRETQYF. The variable domain in full, completed from reference TRBV30 and TRBJ2-5, reads SQTIHQWPATLVQPVGSPLSLECTVEGTSNPNLYWYRQAAGRGLQLLFYSVGIGQISSEVPQNLSASRPQDRQFILSSKKLLLSDSGFYLCAWSGLRETQYFGPGTRLLVL.

The V and J genes are TRBV9 and TRBJ1-1; weak D call: TRBD1 (5 bases). The CDR3 spans 13 residues. With 2 bases removed from V and 0 bases from J, the gap between germline ends came to 5 bases. The germline gives CDR1 SGDLS, CDR2 YYNGEE. This CDR3 reads CASSVTVNTEAFF. The CDR3 nucleotides are TGTGCCAGCAGCGTGACAGTGAACACTGAAGCTTTCTTT.

The rearrangement uses TRBV7-9 and TRBJ2-1, with 9 nucleotides matching TRBD2. This CDR3 region has 17 residues. J was trimmed by 5 bases and V by 4 bases; bases with no gene match: 12. Per germline, CDR1 SEHNR and CDR2 FQNEAQ (reference sequence). This CDR3 is CASSSYQTSGGHNEQFF. DNA for the CDR3: TGTGCCAGCAGCTCCTACCAGACTAGCGGAGGACACAATGAGCAGTTCTTC.

This chain uses TRBV7-9 with TRBJ2-1; TRBD2 matches at 12 bases. The CDR3 consists of 17 residues. Germline-derived CDR1 and CDR2 are SEHNR and FQNEAQ (reference sequence). After removal of 5 bases from V and 4 bases from J, the junction contained 9 bases not matched to a gene. CDR3 protein: CASSLGLAGLPYNEQFF. The CDR3 DNA follows: TGTGCCAGCAGCCTTGGACTAGCGGGACTCCCATACAATGAGCAGTTCTTC.

The genes are TRBV27 and TRBJ2-7, with D perhaps TRBD2 (5 bases). The CDR3 covers 14 residues. The germline V and J ends were trimmed by 2 bases and 7 bases, with 15 bases remaining between them. Per germline, CDR1 MNHEY and CDR2 SMNVEV (reference sequence). For the CDR3, the DNA is TGTGCCAGCAGTTTAGGGCTAGCCGAGAGGGAGCAGTACTTC. Translation: CASSLGLAEREQYF.

The rearrangement uses TRBV6-5 and TRBJ1-2, with D possibly TRBD1 on 6 matching bases. The CDR3 is made up of 15 amino acids. V lost 7 bases and J 4 bases, leaving 19 bases between the germline ends. The germline V gene encodes CDR1 MNHEY and CDR2 SVGAGI. The CDR3 DNA reads TGTGCCAGCAATCAAAGGCAGGGGCTAGGCTATGGCTACACCTTC. Amino acids: CASNQRQGLGYGYTF.

The chain recombines TRBV6-5 with TRBJ1-3; 7 bases are shared with TRBD1. CDR3 length: 15 residues. The V and J ends lost 5 bases and 2 bases, in that order; junction bases with no gene match: 6. CDR1 is MNHEY, CDR2 SVGAGI, per germline. The CDR3 here is CASSPGDRPGNTIYF. The CDR3 DNA is TGTGCCAGCAGTCCTGGGGACAGACCTGGAAACACCATATATTTT.

Turning to this clone: A read error may account for a junction end that differs from germline. The V and J genes are TRBV19 and TRBJ2-7; 11 bases align to TRBD1. Germline V gene lookup returns CDR1 LNHDA and CDR2 SQIVND (reference sequence). This CDR3 is 15 amino acids long. CDR3: CTSSTPGQGVYEQYF. DNA of the CDR3: TGTACCAGTAGTACCCCGGGACAGGGGGTCTACGAGCAGTACTTC. Using reference TRBV19 and TRBJ2-7 for the parts outside the CDR3, the full variable domain is DGGITQSPKYLFRKEGQNVTLSCEQNLNHDAMYWYRQDPGQGLRLIYYSQIVNDFQKGDIAEGYSVSREKKESFPLTVTSAQKNPTAFYLCTSSTPGQGVYEQYFGPGTRLTVT.

This clone was counted once. Within the sample, other DNA sequences also encode this same CDR3. The rearrangement links TRBV30 to TRBJ2-1; 10 bases map to TRBD2. Unmatched junction bases numbered 16, after V lost 6 bases and J lost 2 bases. The CDR3 extends over 18 amino acids. Germline-derived CDR1 and CDR2 are GTSNPN and SVGIG (reference sequence). In nucleotides, the CDR3 is TGTGCCTGCTTTCCGGGACTAGCGTTTCGTATACCCTACAATGAGCAGTTCTTC. Protein: CACFPGLAFRIPYNEQFF.

The rearrangement links TRBV4-1 to TRBJ2-7, with 11 bases identical to TRBD2. After removal of 2 bases from V and 3 bases from J, the junction contained 9 bases not matched to a gene. The CDR3 contains 17 residues. Germline CDR1 reads MGHRA; CDR2 reads YSYEKL. The CDR3, as DNA: TGCGCCAGCAGCCAATACTTGACTAGCGGGGCCCACTACGAGCAGTACTTC. Translated: CASSQYLTSGAHYEQYF.

The genes are TRBV7-9 and TRBJ1-1; 7 bases agree with TRBD1. The CDR3 is 14 amino acids. Germline CDR1 reads SEHNR; CDR2 reads FQNEAQ (reference sequence). Trimming removed 6 bases from V and 0 bases from J; junction bases left unmatched: 4. As DNA, the CDR3 is TGTGCCAGCAGTGGGACAGATCTGAACACTGAAGCTTTCTTT. Its translation is CASSGTDLNTEAFF. Complete variable domain (other parts from reference TRBV7-9 and TRBJ1-1): DTGVSQNPRHKITKRGQNVTFRCDPISEHNRLYWYRQTLGQGPEFLTYFQNEAQLEKSRLLSDRFSAERPKGSFSTLEIQRTEQGDSAMYLCASSGTDLNTEAFFGQGTRLTVV.

The V call is TRBV21-1, the J call TRBJ1-1; the table's D gene call, TRBD1, was not cross checked with the DNA. TRBV21-1 is annotated as a pseudogene. The CDR3 extends over 10 amino acids. CDR3 sequence: CASRAREAFF. The CDR3 bases are TGTGCCAGCAGGGCCCGCGAAGCTTTCTTT.

This chain uses TRBV18 with TRBJ2-2, with 13 bases aligning to TRBD2. Germline loops: CDR1 KGHSH, CDR2 LQKENI. The CDR3 is 19 residues long. The V segment lost 0 bases and the J segment 1 base; nucleotides outside the gene matches: 5. The CDR3 spells CASSPPGLAGVRNTGELFF. CDR3 DNA: TGTGCCAGCTCACCACCTGGACTAGCGGGAGTCAGGAACACCGGGGAGCTGTTTTTT. Combining the CDR3 with reference TRBV18 and TRBJ2-2 gives the whole variable domain NAGVMQNPRHLVRRRGQEARLRCSPMKGHSHVYWYRQLPEEGLKFMVYLQKENIIDESGMPKERFSAEFPKEGPSILRIQQVVRGDSAAYFCASSPPGLAGVRNTGELFFGEGSRLTVL.

This clone was seen only a few times. This chain connects TRBV30 to TRBJ2-6; D is ambiguous. Trimming shortened V by 5 bases and J by 4 bases, and 15 bases separated the two germline ends. Germline CDR1 is GTSNPN and CDR2 is SVGIG (reference sequence). The CDR3 consists of 15 residues. The CDR3, as DNA: TGTGCCTGGGGGCGACCCGGCGCCGGGGCCAACGTCCTGACTTTC. Its protein is CAWGRPGAGANVLTF.

This rearrangement joins TRBV15 to TRBJ1-4; D gene unclear. Trimming cost V 5 bases and J 5 bases, with 15 bases left between them. The V gene's germline CDR1 is LNHNV and CDR2 YYDKDF (reference sequence). The CDR3 totals 15 residues. The CDR3 bases are TGTGCCACCAGCCAGTCGACATCCTTCAATGAAAAACTGTTTTTT. It encodes CATSQSTSFNEKLFF.

The chain uses TRBV4-3 and TRBJ1-5; D call uncertain. V gave up 0 bases and J gave up 4 bases, with 4 bases separating them. There are 13 residues in the CDR3. Germline CDR1 reads LGHNA; CDR2 reads YSLEER. CDR3 sequence: CASSQDENQPQHF. CDR3 in DNA: TGCGCCAGCAGCCAAGATGAGAATCAGCCCCAGCATTTT.

The rearrangement uses TRBV19 and TRBJ2-1; 10 positions agree with TRBD2. There are 15 residues in the CDR3. V dropped 4 bases and J dropped 7; count of bases not matched to a gene: 7. Germline CDR1 reads LNHDA; CDR2 reads SQIVND (reference sequence). The CDR3: CASSTQRGGYNEQFF. The CDR3, as DNA: TGTGCCAGTAGTACACAGCGGGGGGGCTATAATGAGCAGTTCTTC.

V and J are TRBV30 and TRBJ2-7; 8 positions agree with TRBD1. V lost 2 bases to trimming and J lost 0 bases; unmatched junction nucleotides: 3. The CDR3 covers 14 residues. Germline CDR1 and CDR2: GTSNPN and SVGIG (reference sequence). The CDR3 region has the DNA TGTGCCTGGAGTTACGGACAGGGCTCCTACGAGCAGTACTTC. Its translation: CAWSYGQGSYEQYF.

The V gene is TRBV7-3, the J gene TRBJ2-2; D is ambiguous. Trimming removed 5 bases from V and 4 bases from J, with 8 bases in between. Germline assignment: CDR1 SGHTA and CDR2 FQGTGA. CDR3 length: 13 amino acids. The CDR3 spells CASSPPGTGELFF. In nucleotides, the CDR3 is TGTGCCAGCAGCCCCCCAGGCACCGGGGAGCTGTTTTTT.